What follows are 8 T cell receptor beta chains derived from one specimen sequenced in a study of cytomegalovirus exposure and HLA in healthy donors. Profiled with immunoSEQ multiplex PCR; TCRdb holds only in-frame clones, not every one. The sample has 95,000 to 120,000 clones, approximately 86% seen once. Material: PBMCs. The receptors were sampled from a woman aged 18-30 years in good health and CMV-seronegative.

The chain uses TRBV7-9 and TRBJ1-1; D is ambiguous. This CDR3 contains 14 residues. With 3 bases removed from V and 1 base from J, the gap between germline ends came to 9 bases. In germline, CDR1 is SEHNR, CDR2 FQNEAQ (reference sequence). Here the CDR3 reads CASSFRGPNTEAFF. CDR3 coding DNA: TGTGCCAGCAGCTTTAGAGGGCCGAACACTGAAGCTTTCTTT.

The genes are TRBV4-1 and TRBJ2-3, with D maybe TRBD2 (5 bases). Trimming removed 0 bases at V and 4 bases at J, with 11 bases between. The CDR3 contains 15 residues. Germline V gives CDR1 MGHRA, CDR2 YSYEKL. CDR3 in amino acids: CASSQDEGEPDTQYF. The CDR3 coding sequence is TGCGCCAGCAGCCAAGATGAGGGCGAGCCAGATACGCAGTATTTT.

The chain is built from TRBV6-4 and TRBJ2-1; no clear D gene. Germline V gene data show CDR1 as MRHNA and CDR2 as SNTAGT. The CDR3 sequence is 15 residues long. Trimming pared 8 bases from V and 0 bases from J, leaving 14 bases between. The chain's CDR3 is CASSTGESSYNEQFF. The CDR3 DNA sequence: TGTGCCAGCTCGACTGGAGAGAGCTCCTACAATGAGCAGTTCTTC.

This chain joins TRBV5-5 and TRBJ1-1; weak D call: TRBD1 (5 bases). The CDR3 covers 15 residues. The germline V and J ends were trimmed by 0 bases and 2 bases, with 11 bases remaining between them. The V gene's germline CDR1 is SGHKS and CDR2 YYEKEE (reference sequence). In DNA, the CDR3 is TGTGCCAGCAGCTTGGCAGGGAAACTAAACACTGAAGCTTTCTTT. Its translation: CASSLAGKLNTEAFF.

The chain joins TRBV2 to TRBJ1-5; a weak D match, TRBD1 (5 bases). Trimming left V 5 bases short and J 7 bases short, with 12 bases between. This CDR3 is 13 amino acids long. Per the germline V gene, CDR1 is SNHLY and CDR2 is FYNNEI. The chain's CDR3 is CASSIQAEQPQHF. The CDR3 DNA sequence: TGTGCCAGCAGTATACAGGCAGAACAGCCCCAGCATTTT.

This clone has a handful of counts. J is TRBJ1-6 and V is TRBV5-1; 8 bases are a match to TRBD1. The CDR3 runs 14 residues. The V gene end was trimmed by 4 bases and the J gene end by 6 bases; junction bases not matched to a gene: 3. Germline CDR1 and CDR2: SGHRS and YFSETQ. The CDR3 DNA sequence: TGCGCCAGCAGCGTGGACAGGGTTAATTCACCCCTCCACTTT. Translating it yields CASSVDRVNSPLHF. Looking up the rest from reference TRBV5-1 and TRBJ1-6 gives the full variable domain: KAGVTQTPRYLIKTRGQQVTLSCSPISGHRSVSWYQQTPGQGLQFLFEYFSETQRNKGNFPGRFSGRQFSNSRSEMNVSTLELGDSALYLCASSVDRVNSPLHFGNGTRLTVT.

This clone was detected only a few times. The chain is built from TRBV6-1 and TRBJ2-1, with 7 bases fitting TRBD2. The CDR3 is 15 residues long. Looked up from germline, CDR1 is MNHNS and CDR2 is SASEGT. V was pared by 5 bases and J by 8 bases, with 12 bases of the junction left unmatched. CDR3 bases: TGTGCCAGCAGTACCTTTGCGGGGGATACGGATGAGCAGTTCTTC. Translating it yields CASSTFAGDTDEQFF.

This chain links TRBV11-2 with TRBJ2-3, with a possible D match to TRBD2 (7 bases). The CDR3 covers 15 residues. The V end was cut by 5 bases, the J end by 4 bases, with 16 bases between. Per the germline V gene, CDR1 is SGHAT and CDR2 is FQNNGV. CDR3 region: CASSPPRGLADTQYF. CDR3 sequence (DNA): TGTGCCAGCAGCCCCCCGCGGGGGCTCGCAGATACGCAGTATTTT.